This T cell receptor (beta chain) was documented in a study of blood T cell repertoires in COVID-19. In the study overall: Acute and convalescent COVID-19 specimens originated in the United States, Italy and Spain. PBMCs, B-cell-depleted T cells, or T cells were the source of the cDNA or gDNA that made up the material.

The CDR3 totals 15 residues. With V trimmed by 4 bases and J by 1 base, 6 bases remained unmatched. Germline V gene lookup returns CDR1 SGHNT and CDR2 YYREEE (reference sequence). Authors' methods: Nucleated cell counts were estimated from reference gene primer amplification. Only in-frame clones appear in the TCRdb table, and some are missing; sequencing was by immunoSEQ multiplex PCR. D and trimming were read from the DNA, whereas the V and J calls and clone size are those reported in that table. This table has roughly 130,000 clones, 70% to 85% appearing once. Sequencing was done on a sample of peripheral blood. This TCR derives from a woman over 75 with acute or convalescent COVID-19. This rearrangement joins TRBV5-4 to TRBJ1-1; 8 nucleotides line up with TRBD1. The CDR3: CASSHTGGANTEAFF. The CDR3 DNA is TGTGCCAGCAGCCACACAGGGGGAGCGAACACTGAAGCTTTCTTT.